This T cell receptor beta chain comes out of a study of control samples from healthy donors and cancer patients (dated by TCRdb to 2020 to 2021). The protocol used for the library was the immunoSEQ multiplex PCR assay. TCRdb took over this immuneACCESS table, retaining in-frame rearrangements with V and J assigned. Such tables are incomplete; in checked studies, under half of the missing clones stem from an unresolved V gene, and the remainder is unexplained. The sample table lists about 130,000 clones, approximately 90% of them with a count of one. The top ten clonotypes cover 3% to 3.5% of the sample. As encoded in the germline V gene, CDR1 is SGHAT while CDR2 is FQNNGV. The CDR3 has 14 amino acids, counting the end cysteine and phenylalanine. Only the CDR3 DNA is retained, 42 bases long and in frame from the first base. The V end loses 8 bases and the J end loses 3 bases, and a stretch of 17 bases separates them.

Worth noting for this clone: The antigen it binds to is not known. One base away there is no much larger clone; base qualities are not given.

Input material: blood. The source of this sequence is a man aged 45-65 years in good health. The sequence joins TRBV11-2 to TRBJ2-7; perhaps TRBD2 is the D gene, with 6 bases matching. This receptor has the CDR3 CASPFSWGLYEQYF. The DNA is as follows: TGTGCCAGCCCCTTTTCGTGGGGACTCTACGAGCAGTACTTC.